The 27 T cell receptor beta chains presented below share a single source sample, sequenced in a study of cytomegalovirus exposure and HLA in healthy donors. Sequencing used immunoSEQ multiplex PCR; TCRdb keeps in-frame clones, though not all of them. This table has approximately 300,000 clones, more than 80% appearing once. The specimen was PBMCs. The source of these receptors is a woman younger than 30 in good health and CMV-seronegative.

The genes are TRBV2 and TRBJ1-2; 9 bases map to TRBD1. Germline assignment: CDR1 SNHLY and CDR2 FYNNEI. With 4 bases clipped from V and 1 base from J, the junction kept 1 base outside the gene matches. The CDR3 consists of 14 residues. CDR3 sequence reads: CASSAGQGNYGYTF. The DNA of the CDR3 is TGTGCCAGCAGTGCGGGACAGGGTAACTATGGCTACACCTTC.

This clone was found a few times. The chain employs TRBV2 and TRBJ2-5; D is unresolved. V lost 4 bases and J 3 bases, leaving 15 bases between the germline ends. This CDR3 has 15 amino acids. Per germline, CDR1 SNHLY and CDR2 FYNNEI. The CDR3: CASSAQTPLEETQYF. Here the CDR3 DNA reads TGTGCCAGCAGTGCCCAAACTCCCTTAGAAGAGACCCAGTACTTC.

This clone was observed a single time. The chain links TRBV14 to TRBJ2-2; TRBD2 agrees at 8 bases. The CDR3 totals 15 residues. Per germline, CDR1 SGHDN and CDR2 FVKESK. The J segment lost 2 bases and the V segment lost 6 bases, leaving 5 bases of the junction unmatched. The CDR3 DNA is TGTGCCAGCAGGCAGACTAGCGCCAACACCGGGGAGCTGTTTTTT. Its protein is CASRQTSANTGELFF. Filled out from reference TRBV14 and TRBJ2-2, the complete variable domain reads EAGVTQFPSHSVIEKGQTVTLRCDPISGHDNLYWYRRVMGKEIKFLLHFVKESKQDESGMPNNRFLAERTGGTYSTLKVQPAELEDSGVYFCASRQTSANTGELFFGEGSRLTVL.

The CDR3 bases are TGTGCCAGCAGTTTCCCCCCAGTCACAGATACGCAGTATTTT. This sequence encodes CASSFPPVTDTQYF. The rearrangement uses TRBV28 and TRBJ2-3, with no clear D. Germline CDR1 and CDR2: MDHEN and SYDVKM. Trimming left V 3 bases short and J 2 bases short, with 9 bases between. The CDR3 spans 14 residues.

J is TRBJ2-7 and V is TRBV7-2, with TRBD2 matching 8 bases. The CDR3 consists of 15 residues. The germline V gene has CDR1 SGHTA and CDR2 FQGNSA. J was trimmed by 2 bases and V by 4 bases; bases with no gene match: 7. CDR3 region: CASSSVAGPTYEQYF. DNA of the CDR3: TGTGCCAGCAGCTCTGTAGCGGGGCCCACCTACGAGCAGTACTTC.

The CDR3 is CASSPRGTEAQYF. CDR3 bases: TGTGCCAGCTCACCACGGGGGACTGAAGCGCAGTATTTT. The V and J genes are TRBV18 and TRBJ2-3; a possible D gene is TRBD2 (6 bases). Trimming shortened V by 1 base and J by 10 bases, and 12 bases separated the two germline ends. The CDR3 runs 13 residues. Germline V gene data show CDR1 as KGHSH and CDR2 as LQKENI.

The chain couples TRBV11-1 to TRBJ2-5, with 8 bases matching TRBD1. V trimming: 0 bases; J trimming: 5 bases; junction bases outside the gene matches: 2. CDR3 length: 14 amino acids. Germline V CDR1 and CDR2: SGHAT, FQDESV (reference sequence). The CDR3 sequence is CASSLATGVETQYF. The CDR3 coding sequence is TGTGCCAGCAGCTTAGCGACAGGGGTGGAGACCCAGTACTTC.

The chain joins TRBV27 to TRBJ2-7; TRBD2 is a possible D gene (6 bases). V dropped 7 bases and J dropped 0 bases, with 16 bases sitting between them. Looked up from germline, CDR1 is MNHEY and CDR2 is SMNVEV (reference sequence). CDR3 length equals 15 residues. CDR3 DNA sequence: TGTGCCAGCAATCCAGCGGGCGTCAACTCCTACGAGCAGTACTTC. Amino acids: CASNPAGVNSYEQYF.

CDR3 sequence reads: CASSKREGHNEQFF. CDR3 coding DNA: TGTGCCAGCAGTAAGCGGGAGGGACACAATGAGCAGTTCTTC. The rearrangement uses TRBV6-5 and TRBJ2-1, with 10 bases aligning to TRBD2. Trimming took 5 bases from V and 5 from J; bases not matched to a gene: 3. This CDR3 has 14 amino acids. Per the germline V gene, CDR1 is MNHEY and CDR2 is SVGAGI.

This sequence joins TRBV27 and TRBJ2-6; no clear D. V was trimmed by 8 bases and J by 0 bases, leaving 17 bases between them. Per the germline V gene, CDR1 is MNHEY and CDR2 is SMNVEV (reference sequence). This CDR3 is 17 amino acids long. CDR3 amino acids: CASCFGGQPSGANVLTF. The CDR3 nucleotides read TGTGCCAGCTGCTTCGGCGGTCAACCCTCTGGGGCCAACGTCCTGACTTTC.

This chain joins TRBV6-1 and TRBJ1-1; TRBD1 is a possible D gene (5 bases). The germline V gene has CDR1 MNHNS and CDR2 SASEGT. The CDR3 totals 16 residues. Trimming removed 0 bases at V and 0 bases at J, with 11 bases between. Here the CDR3 DNA reads TGTGCCAGCAGTGAAGCACCCGGGGGTGTGAACACTGAAGCTTTCTTT. Protein sequence: CASSEAPGGVNTEAFF.

The CDR3 DNA is TGTGCCAGCAGTGAATACAGGGGAGCCAACTACAATGAGCAGTTCTTC. It yields the protein CASSEYRGANYNEQFF. The chain combines TRBV6-1 with TRBJ2-1, with 7 bases identical to TRBD1. CDR1 and CDR2 from the germline V gene are MNHNS and SASEGT. This CDR3 has 16 residues. Trimming cost V 2 bases and J 3 bases; bases outside gene matches: 7.

V and J are TRBV27 and TRBJ2-1, with D tentatively TRBD1 (6 bases). Germline V lookup: CDR1 MNHEY, CDR2 SMNVEV (reference sequence). The V end lost 4 bases, the J end lost 5 bases, and 18 bases lay between the germline ends. The CDR3 contains 16 residues. The CDR3 reads CASSWTERSRDNEQFF. Here the CDR3 DNA reads TGTGCCAGCAGTTGGACAGAACGCAGCCGGGACAATGAGCAGTTCTTC.

This clone has only a few counts. This chain connects TRBV29-1 to TRBJ1-2; 7 bases agree with TRBD1. This CDR3 has 11 residues. Germline V gives CDR1 SQVTM, CDR2 ANQGSEA. The CDR3 bases are TGCAGGGGGGACAGTTGGTATGGCTACACCTTC. This gives the protein CRGDSWYGYTF.

In this sample, this clone turned up once. The chain recombines TRBV7-3 with TRBJ2-5; TRBD2 agrees at 9 bases. Germline V gene lookup returns CDR1 SGHTA and CDR2 FQGTGA. The CDR3 runs 15 residues. Germline trimming cut 0 bases from V and 5 bases from J; bases unmatched to any gene: 4. CDR3 in DNA: TGTGCCAGCAGCTTAACTAGCGGGAGCTTGGAGACCCAGTACTTC. It specifies CASSLTSGSLETQYF.

The V call is TRBV7-2, the J call TRBJ2-3, with 8 nucleotides matching TRBD2. V dropped 5 bases and J dropped 0; count of bases not matched to a gene: 10. The CDR3 is 17 amino acids. Germline V gene sequence: CDR1 SGHTA, CDR2 FQGNSA. Here the CDR3 reads CASSQSPAGASTDTQYF. The CDR3 bases are TGTGCCAGCAGCCAAAGCCCAGCGGGAGCTAGCACAGATACGCAGTATTTT.

V and J are TRBV9 and TRBJ1-2; D might be TRBD1 (6 bases). Trimming took 4 bases from V and 3 from J, leaving 10 bases between them. The germline V gene encodes CDR1 SGDLS and CDR2 YYNGEE. The CDR3 consists of 13 residues. The CDR3 reads CASSRGGDYGYTF. DNA of the CDR3: TGTGCCAGCAGCAGAGGGGGTGACTATGGCTACACCTTC.

This clone was found once. The chain couples TRBV21-1 to TRBJ2-7; TRBD2 is taken as the D call from the table, unchecked against the DNA. TRBV21-1 is noted as a pseudogene. The CDR3 covers 16 residues. The DNA for the CDR3 is TGTGCCAGCAGCAAACTTGAGAGCGGGAGGGCCTACGAGCAGTACTTC. Protein product: CASSKLESGRAYEQYF.

The chain recombines TRBV7-9 with TRBJ2-1; D perhaps matches TRBD1 (6 bases). This CDR3 has 12 amino acids. Trimming stripped 4 bases from V and 8 bases from J, with 9 bases between. From germline, CDR1 is SEHNR and CDR2 FQNEAQ (reference sequence). CDR3 coding DNA: TGTGCCAGCAGCTACACAGGGCATGAGCAGTTCTTC. It specifies CASSYTGHEQFF.

J is TRBJ1-2 and V is TRBV5-4; unclear D gene. Trimming removed 2 bases at V and 5 bases at J, with 7 bases between. CDR3 length: 12 residues. Germline V CDR1 and CDR2: SGHNT, YYREEE (reference sequence). CDR3 nucleotide sequence: TGTGCCAGCAGCTTTGGTCAGTATGGCTACACCTTC. It is translated as CASSFGQYGYTF.

The rearrangement joins TRBV5-4 to TRBJ2-2; 8 bases match TRBD2. Germline V gene lookup returns CDR1 SGHNT and CDR2 YYREEE (reference sequence). V gave up 1 base and J gave up 5 bases; unmatched junction bases: 7. The CDR3 loop spans 16 amino acids. CDR3 sequence reads: CASSLSVGRATGELFF. The CDR3 nucleotides are TGTGCCAGCAGCTTGTCCGTCGGGAGGGCGACCGGGGAGCTGTTTTTT.

The gene calls are TRBV28 and TRBJ1-2; 7 bases are shared with TRBD1. Germline CDR1 and CDR2: MDHEN and SYDVKM. V shed 5 bases, J shed 3 bases, and the junction held 3 bases outside the gene matches. The CDR3 spans 13 residues. CDR3 region: CASSIGTDYGYTF. In DNA, the CDR3 is TGTGCCAGCAGTATCGGGACAGACTATGGCTACACCTTC.

This clone came up a few times. The chain recombines TRBV18 with TRBJ2-3; D not certain. Trimming pared 3 bases from V and 2 bases from J, leaving 3 bases between. The V gene's germline CDR1 is KGHSH and CDR2 LQKENI. CDR3 length equals 12 residues. The CDR3 is CASSPNTDTQYF. The CDR3 DNA follows: TGTGCCAGCTCACCCAACACAGATACGCAGTATTTT.

The chain is built from TRBV11-3 and TRBJ1-1, with no clear D. Trimming took 0 bases from V and 4 from J, leaving 6 bases between them. CDR1 is SGHNT and CDR2 is YENEEA in the germline V gene. The length of the CDR3 is 13 residues. The CDR3 DNA reads as TGTGCCAGCAGCTTAGAATCCGGCACTGAAGCTTTCTTT. It translates to CASSLESGTEAFF.

The chain combines TRBV28 with TRBJ1-2; 9 positions agree with TRBD1. The length of the CDR3 is 16 residues. CDR1 MDHEN and CDR2 SYDVKM come from the germline V gene. The V and J ends lost 5 bases and 4 bases, in that order; junction bases with no gene match: 11. CDR3 protein: CASSPMGQGGGYGYTF. CDR3 DNA sequence: TGTGCCAGCAGTCCCATGGGACAGGGAGGAGGCTATGGCTACACCTTC.

This sequence joins TRBV14 and TRBJ1-2; perhaps TRBD1 as D (5 bases). Trimming removed 2 bases at V and 3 bases at J, with 13 bases between. Germline V gene sequence: CDR1 SGHDN, CDR2 FVKESK. This CDR3 region has 15 residues. The CDR3 DNA follows: TGTGCCAGCAGCCAATGGCAGGGTCGAGACTATGGCTACACCTTC. Residues: CASSQWQGRDYGYTF. Full variable domain (rest looked up from reference TRBV14 and TRBJ1-2): EAGVTQFPSHSVIEKGQTVTLRCDPISGHDNLYWYRRVMGKEIKFLLHFVKESKQDESGMPNNRFLAERTGGTYSTLKVQPAELEDSGVYFCASSQWQGRDYGYTFGSGTRLTVV.

This chain uses TRBV6-5 with TRBJ1-3; possibly TRBD1 for D (5 bases). The CDR3 has 15 residues. Germline-derived CDR1 and CDR2 are MNHEY and SVGAGI. Trimming took 0 bases from V and 0 from J, leaving 6 bases between them. The chain's CDR3 is CASSYSDSSGNTIYF. CDR3 nucleotides: TGTGCCAGCAGTTACTCCGACAGCTCTGGAAACACCATATATTTT.